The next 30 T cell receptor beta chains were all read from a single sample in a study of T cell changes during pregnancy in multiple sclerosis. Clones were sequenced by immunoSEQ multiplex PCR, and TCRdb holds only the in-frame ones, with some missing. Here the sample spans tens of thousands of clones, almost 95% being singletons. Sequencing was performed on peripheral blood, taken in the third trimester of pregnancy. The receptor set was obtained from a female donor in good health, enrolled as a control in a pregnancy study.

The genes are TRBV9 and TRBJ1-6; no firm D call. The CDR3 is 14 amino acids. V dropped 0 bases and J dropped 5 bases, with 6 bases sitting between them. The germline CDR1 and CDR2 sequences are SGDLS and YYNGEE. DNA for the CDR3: TGTGCCAGCAGCGTAGAGAGCCATAATTCACCCCTCCACTTT. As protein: CASSVESHNSPLHF. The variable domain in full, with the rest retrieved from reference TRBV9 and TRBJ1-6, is DSGVTQTPKHLITATGQRVTLRCSPRSGDLSVYWYQQSLDQGLQFLIQYYNGEERAKGNILERFSAQQFPDLHSELNLSSLELGDSALYFCASSVESHNSPLHFGNGTRLTVT.

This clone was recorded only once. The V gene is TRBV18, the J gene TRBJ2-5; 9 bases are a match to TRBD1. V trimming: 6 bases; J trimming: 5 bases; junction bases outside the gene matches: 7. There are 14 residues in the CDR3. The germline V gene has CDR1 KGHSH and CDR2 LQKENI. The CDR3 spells CASSPRTGVETQYF. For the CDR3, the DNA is TGTGCCAGCTCGCCGAGGACAGGGGTCGAGACCCAGTACTTC.

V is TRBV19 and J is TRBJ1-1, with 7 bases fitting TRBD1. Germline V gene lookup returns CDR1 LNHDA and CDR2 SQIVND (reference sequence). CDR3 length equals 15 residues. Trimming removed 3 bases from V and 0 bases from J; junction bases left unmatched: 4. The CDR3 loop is CASSMTGRLNTEAFF. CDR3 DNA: TGTGCCAGTAGTATGACAGGGCGGTTGAACACTGAAGCTTTCTTT.

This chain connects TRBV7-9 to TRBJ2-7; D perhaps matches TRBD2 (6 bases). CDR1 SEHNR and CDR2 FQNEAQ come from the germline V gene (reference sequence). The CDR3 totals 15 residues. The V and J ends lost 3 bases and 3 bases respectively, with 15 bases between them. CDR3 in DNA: TGTGCCAGCAGCTTTATCGGGAGTAAGAGCTACGAGCAGTACTTC. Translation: CASSFIGSKSYEQYF.

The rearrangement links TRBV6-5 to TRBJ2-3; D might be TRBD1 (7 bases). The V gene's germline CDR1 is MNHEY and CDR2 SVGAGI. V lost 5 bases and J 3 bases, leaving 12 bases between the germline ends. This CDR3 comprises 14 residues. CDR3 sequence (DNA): TGTGCCAGCAGTACCCAGGGGGGTACAGATACGCAGTATTTT. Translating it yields CASSTQGGTDTQYF.

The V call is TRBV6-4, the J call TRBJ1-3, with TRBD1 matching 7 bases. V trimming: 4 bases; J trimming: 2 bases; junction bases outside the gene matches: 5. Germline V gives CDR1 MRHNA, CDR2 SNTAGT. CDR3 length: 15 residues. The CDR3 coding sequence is TGTGCCAGCAGTGCCTATACAGGGGCTGGAAACACCATATATTTT. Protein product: CASSAYTGAGNTIYF.

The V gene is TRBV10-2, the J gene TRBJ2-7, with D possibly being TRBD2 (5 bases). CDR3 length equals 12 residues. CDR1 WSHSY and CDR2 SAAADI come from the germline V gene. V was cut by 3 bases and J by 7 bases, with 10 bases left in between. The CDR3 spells CASSDAGGEQYF. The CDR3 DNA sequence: TGCGCCAGCAGTGATGCGGGCGGGGAGCAGTACTTC.

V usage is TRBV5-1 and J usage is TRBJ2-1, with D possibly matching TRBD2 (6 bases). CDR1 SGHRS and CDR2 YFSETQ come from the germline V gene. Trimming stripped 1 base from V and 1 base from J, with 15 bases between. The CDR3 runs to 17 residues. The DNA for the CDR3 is TGCGCCAGCAGCTTGTTTGGGGCGGGGAGTTCCTACAATGAGCAGTTCTTC. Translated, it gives CASSLFGAGSSYNEQFF.

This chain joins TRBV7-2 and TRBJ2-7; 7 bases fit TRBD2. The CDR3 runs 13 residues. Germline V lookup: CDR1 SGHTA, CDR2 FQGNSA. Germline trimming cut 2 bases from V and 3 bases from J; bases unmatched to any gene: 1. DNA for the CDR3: TGTGCCAGCAGCTTATCTAGCGGCTACGAGCAGTACTTC. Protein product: CASSLSSGYEQYF.

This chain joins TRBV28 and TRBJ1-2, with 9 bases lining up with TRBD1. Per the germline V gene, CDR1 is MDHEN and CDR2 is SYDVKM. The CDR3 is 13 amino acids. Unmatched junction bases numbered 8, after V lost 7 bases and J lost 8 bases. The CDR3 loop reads CASNTGGFVGYTF. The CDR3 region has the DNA TGTGCCAGCAATACAGGGGGCTTTGTGGGCTACACCTTC.

As DNA, the CDR3 is TGTGCCAGCAGCATCGACAGTAGCAATCAGCCCCAGCATTTT. It yields the protein CASSIDSSNQPQHF. V and J are TRBV7-9 and TRBJ1-5; a possible D gene is TRBD1 (5 bases). V dropped 5 bases and J dropped 0 bases, with 8 bases sitting between them. Germline CDR1 reads SEHNR; CDR2 reads FQNEAQ (reference sequence). This CDR3 is 14 amino acids long. The full variable domain, with the rest looked up from reference TRBV7-9 and TRBJ1-5, is DTGVSQNPRHKITKRGQNVTFRCDPISEHNRLYWYRQTLGQGPEFLTYFQNEAQLEKSRLLSDRFSAERPKGSFSTLEIQRTEQGDSAMYLCASSIDSSNQPQHFGDGTRLSIL.

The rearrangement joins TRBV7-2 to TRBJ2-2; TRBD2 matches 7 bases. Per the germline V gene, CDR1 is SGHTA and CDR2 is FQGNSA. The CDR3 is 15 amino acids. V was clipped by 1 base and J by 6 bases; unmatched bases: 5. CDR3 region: CASSLGAGSPGELFF. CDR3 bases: TGTGCCAGCAGCTTAGGAGCGGGGTCGCCCGGGGAGCTGTTTTTT.

This CDR3 is CASSQDPGLAGVGKTQYF. The CDR3 region has the DNA TGCGCCAGCAGCCAGGACCCAGGACTAGCGGGAGTAGGGAAGACCCAGTACTTC. The V gene is TRBV4-3, the J gene TRBJ2-5, with 13 bases that match TRBD2. The CDR3 contains 18 residues. After removal of 3 bases from V and 6 bases from J, the junction contained 13 bases not matched to a gene. The germline gives CDR1 LGHNA, CDR2 YSLEER.

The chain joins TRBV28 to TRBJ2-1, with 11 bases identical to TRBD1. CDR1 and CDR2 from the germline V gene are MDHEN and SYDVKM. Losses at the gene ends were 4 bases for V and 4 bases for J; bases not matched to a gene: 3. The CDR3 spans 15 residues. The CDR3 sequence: CASSSGTGGYNEQFF. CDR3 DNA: TGTGCCAGCAGTTCCGGGACAGGGGGTTACAATGAGCAGTTCTTC. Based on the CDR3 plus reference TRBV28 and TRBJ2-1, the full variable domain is DVKVTQSSRYLVKRTGEKVFLECVQDMDHENMFWYRQDPGLGLRLIYFSYDVKMKEKGDIPEGYSVSREKKERFSLILESASTNQTSMYLCASSSGTGGYNEQFFGPGTRLTVL.

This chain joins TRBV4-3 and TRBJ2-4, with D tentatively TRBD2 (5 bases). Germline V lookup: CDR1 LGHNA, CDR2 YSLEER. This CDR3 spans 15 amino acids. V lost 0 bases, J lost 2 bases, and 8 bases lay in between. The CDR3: CASSQEWETKNIQYF. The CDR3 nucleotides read TGCGCCAGCAGCCAAGAGTGGGAGACCAAAAACATTCAGTACTTC.

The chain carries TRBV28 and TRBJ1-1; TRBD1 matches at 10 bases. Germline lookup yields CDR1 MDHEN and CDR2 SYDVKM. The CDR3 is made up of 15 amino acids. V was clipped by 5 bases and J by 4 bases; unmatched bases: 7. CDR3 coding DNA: TGTGCCAGCAGTCCCGGGACAGGGGTGGTCACTGAAGCTTTCTTT. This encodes CASSPGTGVVTEAFF.

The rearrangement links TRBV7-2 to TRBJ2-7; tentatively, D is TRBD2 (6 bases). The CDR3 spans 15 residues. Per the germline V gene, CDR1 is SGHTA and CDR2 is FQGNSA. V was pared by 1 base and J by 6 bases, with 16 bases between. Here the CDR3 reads CASSLGFLGGGEQYF. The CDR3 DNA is TGTGCCAGCAGCTTAGGCTTTTTGGGAGGAGGCGAGCAGTACTTC.

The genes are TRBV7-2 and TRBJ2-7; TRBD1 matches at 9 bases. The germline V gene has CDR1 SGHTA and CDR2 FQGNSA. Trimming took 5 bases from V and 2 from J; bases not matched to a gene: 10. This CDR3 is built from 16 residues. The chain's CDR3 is CASSILGQGQPYEQYF. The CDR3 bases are TGTGCCAGCAGCATACTGGGACAGGGCCAACCCTACGAGCAGTACTTC.

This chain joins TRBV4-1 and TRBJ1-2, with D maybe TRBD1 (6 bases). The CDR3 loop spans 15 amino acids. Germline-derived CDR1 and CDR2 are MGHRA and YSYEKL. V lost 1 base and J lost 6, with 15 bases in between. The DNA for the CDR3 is TGCGCCAGCAGCCAAGTTGTAAGGGGGACGAATGGCTACACCTTC. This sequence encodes CASSQVVRGTNGYTF.

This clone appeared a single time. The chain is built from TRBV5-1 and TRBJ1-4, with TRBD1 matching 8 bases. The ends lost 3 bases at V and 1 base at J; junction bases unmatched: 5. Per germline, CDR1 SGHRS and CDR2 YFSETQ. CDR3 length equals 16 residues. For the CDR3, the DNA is TGCGCCAGCAGCTCCCAAACAGGGGGAACTAATGAAAAACTGTTTTTT. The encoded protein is CASSSQTGGTNEKLFF.

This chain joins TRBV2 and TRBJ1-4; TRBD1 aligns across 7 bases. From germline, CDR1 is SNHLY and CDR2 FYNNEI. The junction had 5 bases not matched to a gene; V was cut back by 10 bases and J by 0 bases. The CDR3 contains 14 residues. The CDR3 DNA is TGTGCCACGGGCCAGGGGGCAACTAATGAAAAACTGTTTTTT. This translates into CATGQGATNEKLFF.

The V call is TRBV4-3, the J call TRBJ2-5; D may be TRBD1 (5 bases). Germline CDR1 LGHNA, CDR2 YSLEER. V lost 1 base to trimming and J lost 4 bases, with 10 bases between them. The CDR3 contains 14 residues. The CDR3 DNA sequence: TGCGCCAGCAGCCAAGGGGTCAGGGTAGAGACCCAGTACTTC. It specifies CASSQGVRVETQYF.

Here the CDR3 reads CASKGQAYYGYTF. CDR3 nucleotides: TGTGCCAGCAAGGGACAGGCTTACTATGGCTACACCTTC. The V and J genes are TRBV28 and TRBJ1-2; 8 bases fit TRBD1. With 7 bases clipped from V and 3 bases from J, the junction kept 4 bases outside the gene matches. The CDR3 is 13 residues long. The germline CDR1 and CDR2 sequences are MDHEN and SYDVKM.

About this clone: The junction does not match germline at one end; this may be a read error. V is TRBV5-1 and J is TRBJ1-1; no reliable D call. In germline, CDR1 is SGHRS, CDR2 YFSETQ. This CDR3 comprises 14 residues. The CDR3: CTSSQDGMNTEAFF. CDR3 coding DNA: TGCACCAGCAGCCAGGACGGGATGAACACTGAAGCTTTCTTT.

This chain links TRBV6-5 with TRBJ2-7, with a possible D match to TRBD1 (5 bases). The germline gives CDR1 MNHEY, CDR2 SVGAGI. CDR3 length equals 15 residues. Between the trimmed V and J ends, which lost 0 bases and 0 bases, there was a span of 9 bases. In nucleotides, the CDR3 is TGTGCCAGCAGTTACTCGGGTGGGGCCTCCTACGAGCAGTACTTC. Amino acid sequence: CASSYSGGASYEQYF.

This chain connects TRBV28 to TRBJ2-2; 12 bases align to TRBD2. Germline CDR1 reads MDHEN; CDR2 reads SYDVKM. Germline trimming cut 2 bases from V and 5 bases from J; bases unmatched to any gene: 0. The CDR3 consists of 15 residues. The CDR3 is CASSLGLAGTGELFF. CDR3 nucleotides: TGTGCCAGCAGTTTAGGACTAGCGGGAACCGGGGAGCTGTTTTTT.

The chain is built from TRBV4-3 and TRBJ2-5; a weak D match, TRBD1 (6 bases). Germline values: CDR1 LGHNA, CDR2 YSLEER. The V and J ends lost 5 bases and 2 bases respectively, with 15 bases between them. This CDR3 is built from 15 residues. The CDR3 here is CASSVETGEQETQYF. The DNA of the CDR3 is TGCGCCAGCAGCGTGGAGACAGGAGAACAAGAGACCCAGTACTTC.

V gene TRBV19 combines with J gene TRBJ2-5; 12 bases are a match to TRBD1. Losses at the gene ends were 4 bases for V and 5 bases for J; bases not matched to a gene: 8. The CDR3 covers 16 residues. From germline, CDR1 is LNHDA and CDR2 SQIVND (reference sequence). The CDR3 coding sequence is TGTGCCAGTAGTAGTCTCGGGACAGGGGGCGGGGAGACCCAGTACTTC. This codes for CASSSLGTGGGETQYF.

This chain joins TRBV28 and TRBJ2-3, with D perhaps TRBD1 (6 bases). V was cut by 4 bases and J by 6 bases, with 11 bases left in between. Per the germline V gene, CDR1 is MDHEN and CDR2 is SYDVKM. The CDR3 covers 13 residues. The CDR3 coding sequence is TGTGCCAGCAGTTCCCCCACAGGGGATACGCAGTATTTT. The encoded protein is CASSSPTGDTQYF.

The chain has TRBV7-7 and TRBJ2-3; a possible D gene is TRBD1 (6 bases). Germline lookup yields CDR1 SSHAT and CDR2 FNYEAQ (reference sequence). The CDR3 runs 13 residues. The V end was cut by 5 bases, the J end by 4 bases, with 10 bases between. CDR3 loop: CASSQGHPDTQYF. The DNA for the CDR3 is TGTGCCAGCAGCCAGGGACACCCAGATACGCAGTATTTT. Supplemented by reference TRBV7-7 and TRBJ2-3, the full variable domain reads GAGVSQSPRYKVTKRGQDVTLRCDPISSHATLYWYQQALGQGPEFLTYFNYEAQPDKSGLPSDRFSAERPEGSISTLTIQRTEQRDSAMYRCASSQGHPDTQYFGPGTRLTVL.